Below are 28 T cell receptor beta chains sequenced from a single sample in a study of T cell repertoires in cytomegalovirus infection. The antigens of these receptors remain unknown. TCRdb re-called the reads through MiXCR, storing one row per CDR3 protein. Found here are approximately 1,000,000 distinct CDR3 sequences, 31% of them singletons; the top ten hold 13%. The sequenced sample was cultured CD8+ T cells from PBMCs, obtained from culture after CMV antigen stimulation. These receptors were taken from a human donor in good health (CMV status not recorded). Some clones in this sample may be carry-over from other donors' samples.

Note on this clonotype: A read error is possible here, since a much larger clone lies one base away. This chain uses TRBV7-2 with TRBJ2-3, with 8 nucleotides matching TRBD2. Germline values: CDR1 SGHTA, CDR2 FQGNSA. This CDR3 spans 15 amino acids. The CDR3 DNA is TGTGCCAGCAGCCGCCGCGGGGGGAGCACAGATTCGCAGTATTTT. Encoded protein: CASSRRGGSTDSQYF.

Only a few counts were recorded for this clonotype. V is TRBV5-6 and J is TRBJ2-7; tentatively, D is TRBD1 or TRBD2 (5 bases each). Germline loops: CDR1 SGHDT, CDR2 YYEEEE. The CDR3 extends over 15 amino acids. Trimming took off 3 bases at V and 2 bases at J, with 15 bases between the two ends. Written as DNA, the CDR3 is TGTGCCAGCAGCTGGGAGCAGGGAAGCCCCTACGAGCAGTACTTC. This codes for CASSWEQGSPYEQYF.

The J gene is TRBJ2-7, the V gene TRBV4-1; no definite D call. The germline gives CDR1 MGHRA, CDR2 YSYEKL. The CDR3 spans 13 residues. V was cut by 0 bases and J by 6 bases, with 9 bases left in between. The CDR3 DNA reads as TGCGCCAGCAGCCAAGATAAGTCTTCCGAGCAGTACTTC. It yields the protein CASSQDKSSEQYF.

Comment on this clonotype: One end of the junction fails to match germline, which may point to a read error. The V and J genes are TRBV2 and TRBJ2-3, with 9 positions matching TRBD1. Germline V gene data show CDR1 as SNHLY and CDR2 as FYNNEI. The CDR3 consists of 14 residues. For the CDR3, the DNA is TGTGTCAGCAAAGACAGGGGGACCACAGATACGCAGTATTTT. This encodes CVSKDRGTTDTQYF.

This sequence joins TRBV4-3 and TRBJ2-3, with D perhaps matching TRBD1 (5 bases). Germline-derived CDR1 and CDR2 are LGHNA and YSLEER. The CDR3 consists of 13 residues. V lost 1 base to trimming and J lost 8 bases, with 10 bases between them. The CDR3 bases are TGCGCCAGCAGCCAAGGTGGGGCCAGTACGCAGTATTTT. Amino acids: CASSQGGASTQYF.

V is TRBV10-3 and J is TRBJ2-5, with no clear D. The CDR3 runs 16 residues. Deletions cut 4 bases from V and 3 bases from J, with 18 bases between. Germline assignment: CDR1 ENHRY and CDR2 SYGVKD. The CDR3 here is CAISGSAMGYEETQYF. The CDR3 DNA is TGTGCCATCAGTGGGTCAGCGATGGGGTATGAAGAGACCCAGTACTTC.

This clonotype was seen a handful of times. The chain is built from TRBV12-3 or TRBV12-4 and TRBJ2-5; D might be TRBD1 (5 bases). The CDR3 spans 14 residues. V gave up 4 bases and J gave up 0 bases, with 9 bases separating them. CDR3 protein: CASSWGSNQETQYF. The CDR3 DNA follows: TGTGCCAGCAGTTGGGGCAGCAACCAAGAGACCCAGTACTTC.

The gene calls are TRBV2 and TRBJ2-1; the D is unclear. Germline V gene data show CDR1 as SNHLY and CDR2 as FYNNEI. The V end was cut by 8 bases, the J end by 2 bases, with 13 bases between. This CDR3 region has 14 residues. The CDR3 loop reads CASLKTEPYNEQFF. The CDR3 nucleotides are TGTGCCAGCTTAAAGACGGAACCCTACAATGAGCAGTTCTTC. Filled out from reference TRBV2 and TRBJ2-1, the complete variable domain reads EPEVTQTPSHQVTQMGQEVILRCVPISNHLYFYWYRQILGQKVEFLVSFYNNEISEKSEIFDDQFSVERPDGSNFTLKIRSTKLEDSAMYFCASLKTEPYNEQFFGPGTRLTVL.

Many counts were recorded for this clonotype. The V call is TRBV7-2, the J call TRBJ2-7; no reliable D call. With 3 bases removed from V and 2 bases from J, the gap between germline ends came to 8 bases. In germline, CDR1 is SGHTA, CDR2 FQGNSA. The CDR3 is made up of 13 amino acids. DNA for the CDR3: TGTGCCAGCAGCTTCACCCCTACCTACGAGCAGTACTTC. It is translated as CASSFTPTYEQYF.

Details on this clonotype: The junction and the germline gene differ at one end; a read error may be behind it. V gene TRBV19 combines with J gene TRBJ2-5, with D perhaps matching TRBD1 or TRBD2 (5 bases each). Germline CDR1 reads LNHDA; CDR2 reads SQIVND (reference sequence). The CDR3 is 14 amino acids. As DNA, the CDR3 is TGTGCCAGTAGCGTTTCGTCGGGGCACGAGACCCCGTACTTC. Protein: CASSVSSGHETPYF.

This clonotype was detected a few times. The rearrangement joins TRBV2 to TRBJ2-7, with a tentative D call TRBD1 (5 bases). The CDR3 has 13 amino acids. The germline CDR1 and CDR2 sequences are SNHLY and FYNNEI. Trimming took 4 bases from V and 3 from J, leaving 10 bases between them. The CDR3 region has the DNA TGTGCCAGCAGTGGCGTGCAGGGCTACGAGCAGTACGTC. It is translated as CASSGVQGYEQYV.

This clonotype was detected a few times. This chain connects TRBV11-2 to TRBJ2-7; 12 bases agree with TRBD2. V shed 1 base, J shed 3 bases, and the junction held 7 bases outside the gene matches. Germline values: CDR1 SGHAT, CDR2 FQNNGV. The CDR3 consists of 17 residues. CDR3 sequence: CASSLAGLAGGNYEQYF. DNA for the CDR3: TGTGCCAGCAGCTTAGCAGGCCTAGCGGGGGGGAACTACGAGCAGTACTTC.

Comment on this clonotype: A much larger clone differs from this one at a single base, so this may be a read error. CDR3 in DNA: TGTGCCAGCAGCTACCTTGAGGGTGCCTACGAGCAGTACTTC. Translation gives CASSYLEGAYEQYF. The chain has TRBV7-2 and TRBJ2-7, with D perhaps matching TRBD2 (5 bases). V lost 4 bases and J 2 bases, leaving 12 bases between the germline ends. Germline lookup yields CDR1 SGHTA and CDR2 FQGNSA. The CDR3 consists of 14 residues.

This chain joins TRBV20-1 and TRBJ2-7, with D perhaps TRBD1 (6 bases). The V end was cut by 6 bases, the J end by 3 bases, with 12 bases between. CDR3 length: 12 residues. CDR1 is DFQATT, CDR2 SNEGSKA, per germline (reference sequence). The CDR3 nucleotides read TGCAGTGCCCAGGGGCAACTCTACGAGCAGTACGTC. It specifies CSAQGQLYEQYV.

This clonotype has more than one count but fewer than ten. The chain combines TRBV4-1 with TRBJ1-1; D uncertain. The CDR3 has 12 amino acids. V lost 5 bases and J lost 4, with 8 bases in between. Germline values: CDR1 MGHRA, CDR2 YSYEKL. The CDR3 loop reads CASSGVGTEAFF. The CDR3 DNA sequence: TGCGCCAGCAGCGGAGTTGGCACTGAAGCTTTCTTT.

This clonotype has only a few counts. This rearrangement joins TRBV2 to TRBJ1-4; D ambiguous. The CDR3 is made up of 14 amino acids. Germline V CDR1 and CDR2: SNHLY, FYNNEI. The V and J ends lost 1 base and 10 bases respectively, with 13 bases between them. CDR3 in DNA: TGTGCCAGCAGTGAAGGCAGAAGAAGCACAAAACTGTTTTTT. This encodes CASSEGRRSTKLFF.

The chain links TRBV6-7 to TRBJ2-7; D is undetermined. TRBV6-7 is identified as an open reading frame with a role that is uncertain. Trimming cost V 2 bases and J 2 bases, with 16 bases left between them. The CDR3 covers 16 residues. The CDR3 loop reads CASSYMVILSTYEQYV. The CDR3 DNA sequence: TGTGCCAGCAGTTACATGGTGATCCTTAGCACCTACGAGCAGTACGTC.

This clonotype appeared a few times. V usage is TRBV6-5 and J usage is TRBJ2-5; perhaps TRBD2 as D (5 bases). CDR1 MNHEY and CDR2 SVGAGI come from the germline V gene. The CDR3 runs 15 residues. The V gene lost 5 bases and the J gene lost 2 bases, with 15 bases spanning the gap. Written as DNA, the CDR3 is TGTGCCAGCAGTCGCGCCGGGAAAAGGCAAGAGACCCAGTACTTC. Amino acid sequence: CASSRAGKRQETQYF.

Points on this clonotype: One end of the junction fails to match germline, which may point to a read error. The chain has TRBV7-6 and TRBJ2-2; a possible D gene is TRBD1 (6 bases). The CDR3 is made up of 17 amino acids. Germline CDR1 is SGHVS and CDR2 is FNYEAQ. CDR3 sequence (DNA): TGTGCCAACAGCTTAGCTTCTCGACAGGCGAACACCGGGGAGCTGTTTTTT. It codes for CANSLASRQANTGELFF. The entire variable domain, with the rest obtained from reference TRBV7-6 and TRBJ2-2, is as follows: GAGVSQSPRYKVTKRGQDVALRCDPISGHVSLYWYRQALGQGPEFLTYFNYEAQQDKSGLPNDRFSAERPEGSISTLTIQRTEQRDSAMYRCANSLASRQANTGELFFGEGSRLTVL.

This clonotype was picked up a small number of times. This chain uses TRBV19 with TRBJ2-3; 8 bases agree with TRBD1. The CDR3 consists of 14 residues. The ends lost 8 bases at V and 4 bases at J; junction bases unmatched: 8. CDR1 and CDR2 from the germline V gene are LNHDA and SQIVND (reference sequence). CDR3 region: CASGPPDRADTQYF. The CDR3 nucleotides read TGTGCCAGTGGACCGCCGGACAGGGCAGATACGCAGTATTTT.

The CDR3 bases are TGTGCCAGCAGTTCTAAAACTAGCGGGGGGGCCATCGTCCGGGAGCTGTTTTTT. Protein: CASSSKTSGGAIVRELFF. The chain joins TRBV27 to TRBJ2-2; 13 positions agree with TRBD2. CDR3 length: 18 residues. Trimming at V came to 4 bases and at J to 9 bases, leaving 14 bases not matched to a gene. The germline CDR1 and CDR2 sequences are MNHEY and SMNVEV (reference sequence).

The chain carries TRBV2 and TRBJ2-1; maybe TRBD1 (5 bases). Per the germline V gene, CDR1 is SNHLY and CDR2 is FYNNEI. The CDR3 covers 12 residues. The germline V and J ends were trimmed by 6 bases and 9 bases, with 12 bases remaining between them. CDR3 DNA sequence: TGTGCCAGCAGCCCGTGGGGCTTTGAGCAGTTCTTC. Amino acid sequence: CASSPWGFEQFF.

The V gene is TRBV15, the J gene TRBJ2-7, with D tentatively TRBD1 (5 bases). V shed 1 base and J shed 2 bases, with 15 bases lying between them. Germline V gene sequence: CDR1 LNHNV, CDR2 YYDKDF (reference sequence). The CDR3 has 16 amino acids. CDR3 loop: CATSRVPRTSAYEQYF. In DNA, the CDR3 is TGTGCCACCAGCAGAGTTCCTAGGACATCAGCCTACGAGCAGTACTTC.

On this clonotype itself: The junction does not match germline at one end; this may be a read error. This CDR3 reads CASSQGVEQHF. DNA of the CDR3: TGTGCCAGCAGCCAGGGCGTAGAGCAGCACTTC. J is TRBJ2-7 and V is TRBV7-9; D may be TRBD1 (5 bases). The germline V gene has CDR1 SEHNR and CDR2 FQNEAQ (reference sequence). The CDR3 consists of 11 residues.

The chain combines TRBV2 with TRBJ2-2; 7 bases map to TRBD2. CDR3 size: 14 residues. With V trimmed by 8 bases and J by 0 bases, 3 bases remained unmatched. In germline, CDR1 is SNHLY, CDR2 FYNNEI. The CDR3 loop reads CASGGDTNTGELFF. The CDR3 coding sequence is TGTGCCAGCGGGGGGGATACGAACACCGGGGAGCTGTTTTTT. Supplemented by reference TRBV2 and TRBJ2-2, the full variable domain reads EPEVTQTPSHQVTQMGQEVILRCVPISNHLYFYWYRQILGQKVEFLVSFYNNEISEKSEIFDDQFSVERPDGSNFTLKIRSTKLEDSAMYFCASGGDTNTGELFFGEGSRLTVL.

The chain has TRBV7-8 and TRBJ2-5; D unclear. V was pared by 2 bases and J by 5 bases, with 15 bases between. The CDR3 is 15 residues long. Germline loops: CDR1 SGHVS, CDR2 FQNEAQ. CDR3 sequence reads: CASSLRQSWRETQYF. CDR3 in DNA: TGTGCCAGCAGCTTACGGCAAAGTTGGCGGGAGACCCAGTACTTC.

This clonotype was seen more than once but under ten times. The chain uses TRBV6-2 or TRBV6-3 and TRBJ1-1; D is undetermined. Per the germline V gene, CDR1 is MNHEY and CDR2 is SVGEGT. This CDR3 contains 17 residues. Trimming removed 2 bases from V and 3 bases from J, with 19 bases in between. The CDR3 DNA follows: TGTGCCAGCAGTTACCTCGAGCCCGCTGATGGGGACACTGAAGCTTTCTTT. This translates into CASSYLEPADGDTEAFF.

V gene TRBV6-2 or TRBV6-3 combines with J gene TRBJ1-1; D perhaps matches TRBD1 (5 bases). CDR3 length: 13 amino acids. Germline V gene data show CDR1 as MNHEY and CDR2 as SVGEGT. V gave up 8 bases and J gave up 1 base, with 11 bases separating them. The CDR3 DNA follows: TGTGCCAGCGGCAGGGACGAGAACACTGAAGCTTTCTTT. This translates into CASGRDENTEAFF.